These 5 T cell receptor beta chains came from one sample sequenced in a study of T cells in Graves' hyperthyroidism and ophthalmopathy. It was RNA transcripts that yielded the amplified TCR beta CDR3 regions. Primed by the HTBI set, a first-round RT-PCR was run on the TCR CDR3. TCRdb reprocessed the multiplex PCR reads via MiXCR and lists one record per CDR3 protein. The sample yields 540,000 or so distinct CDR3 sequences, about half seen once. Specimen: peripheral blood or thyroid tissue (not recorded which). The receptors stem from an adult woman with Graves' disease, either hyperthyroidism or ophthalmopathy (not recorded which).

Concerning this clonotype: Without the conserved terminal phenylalanine or tryptophan, this CDR3 likely stems from a read error. The limits of the CDR3 on the DNA are not certain, so only TCRdb's listed CDR3 is given. The rearrangement links TRBV20-1 to TRBJ1-5. Germline V CDR1 and CDR2: DFQATT, SNEGSKA (reference sequence). The CDR3 comprises 16 residues, both ends counted. CDR3 in amino acids: CSASSAELHSNQPRPR.

A note on this clonotype: This clone may be a read error of a much larger clone one base away. The rearrangement joins TRBV6-1 to TRBJ2-2, with D maybe TRBD2 (6 bases). This CDR3 region has 14 residues. Germline V gene data show CDR1 as MNHNS and CDR2 as SASEGT. The CDR3 DNA sequence: TGTGCCAGCAGTGAAGCGGGTGAGACCGGGGGGCTGTTTTTT. This translates into CASSEAGETGGLFF.

This rearrangement joins TRBV7-9 to TRBJ2-5; D remains unclear. The germline gives CDR1 SEHNR, CDR2 FQNEAQ (reference sequence). The CDR3 sequence is 16 residues long. Trimming removed 5 bases from V and 2 bases from J, with 18 bases in between. In nucleotides, the CDR3 is TGTGCCAGCAGCCCCCTTTTAGGACGCCTACAAGAGACCCAGTACTTC. This encodes CASSPLLGRLQETQYF. The full variable domain, completed using reference TRBV7-9 and TRBJ2-5, is DTGVSQNPRHKITKRGQNVTFRCDPISEHNRLYWYRQTLGQGPEFLTYFQNEAQLEKSRLLSDRFSAERPKGSFSTLEIQRTEQGDSAMYLCASSPLLGRLQETQYFGPGTRLLVL.

The chain joins TRBV15 to TRBJ1-6, with D possibly TRBD1 on 5 matching bases. Trimming took off 0 bases at V and 8 bases at J, with 8 bases between the two ends. The V gene's germline CDR1 is LNHNV and CDR2 YYDKDF (reference sequence). CDR3 length equals 14 residues. The CDR3 loop is CATSRDVGDSPLHF. CDR3 coding DNA: TGTGCCACCAGCAGAGATGTGGGGGATTCACCCCTCCACTTT.

This clonotype was seen at least ten times. The chain joins TRBV6-5 to TRBJ2-7, with 8 bases lining up with TRBD2. CDR3 length: 14 residues. Germline-derived CDR1 and CDR2 are MNHEY and SVGAGI. The V and J ends lost 6 bases and 10 bases, in that order; junction bases with no gene match: 14. CDR3 bases: TGTGCCAGCAGGACCCCGGGGGGGACCAGTAGCCAGTACTTC. Translating it yields CASRTPGGTSSQYF.